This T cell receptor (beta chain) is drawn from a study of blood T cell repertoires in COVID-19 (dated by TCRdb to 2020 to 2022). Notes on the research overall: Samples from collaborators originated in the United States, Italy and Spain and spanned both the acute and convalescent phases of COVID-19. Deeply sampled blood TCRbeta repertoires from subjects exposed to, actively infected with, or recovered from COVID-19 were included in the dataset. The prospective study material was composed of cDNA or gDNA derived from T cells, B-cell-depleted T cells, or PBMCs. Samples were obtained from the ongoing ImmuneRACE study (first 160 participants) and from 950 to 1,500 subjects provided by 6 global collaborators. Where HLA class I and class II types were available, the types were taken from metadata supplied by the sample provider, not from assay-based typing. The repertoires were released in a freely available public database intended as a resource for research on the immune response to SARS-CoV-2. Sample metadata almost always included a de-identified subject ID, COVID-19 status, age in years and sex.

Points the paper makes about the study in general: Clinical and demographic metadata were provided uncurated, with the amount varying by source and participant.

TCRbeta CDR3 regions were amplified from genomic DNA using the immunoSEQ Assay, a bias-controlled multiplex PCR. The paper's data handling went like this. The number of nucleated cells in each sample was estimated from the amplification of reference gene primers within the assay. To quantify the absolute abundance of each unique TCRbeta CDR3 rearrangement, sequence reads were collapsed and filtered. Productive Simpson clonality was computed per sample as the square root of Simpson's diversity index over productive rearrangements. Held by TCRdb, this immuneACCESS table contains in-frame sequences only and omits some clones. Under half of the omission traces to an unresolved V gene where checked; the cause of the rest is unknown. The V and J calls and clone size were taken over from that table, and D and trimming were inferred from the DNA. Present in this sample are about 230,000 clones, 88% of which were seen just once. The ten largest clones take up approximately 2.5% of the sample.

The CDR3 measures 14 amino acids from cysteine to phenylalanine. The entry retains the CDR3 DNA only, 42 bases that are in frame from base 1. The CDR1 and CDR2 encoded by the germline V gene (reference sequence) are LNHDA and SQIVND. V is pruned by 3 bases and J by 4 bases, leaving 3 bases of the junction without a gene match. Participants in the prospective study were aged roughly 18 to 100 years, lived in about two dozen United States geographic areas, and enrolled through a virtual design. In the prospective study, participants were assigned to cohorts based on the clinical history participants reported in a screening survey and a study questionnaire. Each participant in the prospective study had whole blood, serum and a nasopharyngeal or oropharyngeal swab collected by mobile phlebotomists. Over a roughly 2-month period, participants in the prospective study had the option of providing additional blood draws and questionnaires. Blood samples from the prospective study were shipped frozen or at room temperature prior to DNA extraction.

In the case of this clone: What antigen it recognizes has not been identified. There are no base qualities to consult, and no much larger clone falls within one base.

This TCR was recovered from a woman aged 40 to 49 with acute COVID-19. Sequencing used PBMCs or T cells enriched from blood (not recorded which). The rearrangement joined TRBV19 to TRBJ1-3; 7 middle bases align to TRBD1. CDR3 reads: CASSILTGGNTIYF. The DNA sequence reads TGTGCCAGTAGTATCCTGACAGGGGGAAACACCATATATTTT.